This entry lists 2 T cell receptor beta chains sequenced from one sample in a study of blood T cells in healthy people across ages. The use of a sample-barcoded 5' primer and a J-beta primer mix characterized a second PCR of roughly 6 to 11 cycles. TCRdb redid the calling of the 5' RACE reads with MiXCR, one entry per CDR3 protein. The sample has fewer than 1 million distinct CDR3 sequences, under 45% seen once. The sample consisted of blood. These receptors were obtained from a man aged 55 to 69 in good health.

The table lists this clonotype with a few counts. The CDR3 loop reads CSVDSDGASSYTF. The CDR3 bases are TGCAGCGTTGATAGTGACGGAGCCTCGAGCTACACCTTC. V is TRBV29-1 and J is TRBJ1-2; D ambiguous. Per the germline V gene, CDR1 is SQVTM and CDR2 is ANQGSEA. V lost 3 bases and J 9 bases, leaving 17 bases between the germline ends. The CDR3 sequence is 13 residues long.

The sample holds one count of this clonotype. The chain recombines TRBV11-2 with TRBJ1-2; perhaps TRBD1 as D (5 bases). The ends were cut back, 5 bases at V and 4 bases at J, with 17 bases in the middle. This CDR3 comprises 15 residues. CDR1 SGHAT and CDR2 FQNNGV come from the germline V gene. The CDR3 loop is CASSPGSGLAYGYTF. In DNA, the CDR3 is TGTGCCAGCAGCCCAGGGAGTGGTCTGGCCTATGGCTACACCTTC.